Shown below are 16 T cell receptor beta chains from a single sample sequenced in a study of OX40 agonist ivuxolimab in advanced cancers. TCRdb keeps only in-frame clones here, not all; method: immunoSEQ multiplex PCR. The data contain about 67,000 clones, 80% of them singletons. The sample in question was CD4+ or CD8+ T cells sorted from blood, obtained in a trial of the OX40 agonist ivuxolimab. These receptors were collected from an adult with an advanced solid tumor such as melanoma, head and neck, liver or kidney cancer.

The chain is built from TRBV5-1 and TRBJ2-3; D may correspond to TRBD1 or TRBD2 (6 bases each). The CDR3 runs to 17 residues. V was pared by 0 bases and J by 4 bases, with 18 bases between. Germline V CDR1 and CDR2: SGHRS, YFSETQ. Here the CDR3 reads CASSLGTQGGNADTQYF. The CDR3 region has the DNA TGCGCCAGCAGCTTGGGGACCCAAGGGGGGAACGCAGATACGCAGTATTTT.

The chain uses TRBV5-1 and TRBJ2-1; 7 bases align to TRBD1. J lost 4 bases, V lost 3 bases, and 13 bases had no gene match. The CDR3 spans 17 residues. Germline-derived CDR1 and CDR2 are SGHRS and YFSETQ. The CDR3 DNA is TGCGCCAGCAGCTCGACCCGCGACAGGGATGGATACAATGAGCAGTTCTTC. It codes for CASSSTRDRDGYNEQFF.

This clone was seen a handful of times. This chain links TRBV9 with TRBJ1-6; D not certain. V dropped 0 bases and J dropped 10 bases, with 11 bases sitting between them. Germline-derived CDR1 and CDR2 are SGDLS and YYNGEE. CDR3 length equals 14 residues. CDR3 sequence: CASSVDSGYSPLHF. CDR3 sequence (DNA): TGTGCCAGCAGCGTAGATTCGGGGTACTCACCCCTCCACTTT.

The chain combines TRBV12-5 with TRBJ2-5, with D hard to call. The germline V gene has CDR1 LGHNT and CDR2 FRNRAP. The CDR3 is 14 amino acids. Trimming took off 4 bases at V and 2 bases at J, with 11 bases between the two ends. CDR3 sequence (DNA): TGTGCTAGTGGTTCGCCAGGCAGGCAAGAGACCCAGTACTTC. Its protein is CASGSPGRQETQYF.

The chain recombines TRBV27 with TRBJ2-7, with 11 bases fitting TRBD2. The V and J ends lost 7 bases and 3 bases, in that order; junction bases with no gene match: 5. The CDR3 is made up of 14 amino acids. The germline V gene encodes CDR1 MNHEY and CDR2 SMNVEV (reference sequence). The CDR3 protein is CASMGLAGGYEQYF. The CDR3 DNA reads TGTGCCAGCATGGGCCTAGCGGGAGGCTACGAGCAGTACTTC.

This chain uses TRBV28 with TRBJ2-7; no definite D call. From germline, CDR1 is MDHEN and CDR2 SYDVKM. The CDR3 is made up of 14 amino acids. Trimming shortened V by 1 base and J by 3 bases, and 10 bases separated the two germline ends. CDR3 sequence (DNA): TGTGCCAGCAGTTTATCCGGCCCAAACTACGAGCAGTACTTC. This codes for CASSLSGPNYEQYF. Supplemented by reference TRBV28 and TRBJ2-7, the full variable domain reads DVKVTQSSRYLVKRTGEKVFLECVQDMDHENMFWYRQDPGLGLRLIYFSYDVKMKEKGDIPEGYSVSREKKERFSLILESASTNQTSMYLCASSLSGPNYEQYFGPGTRLTVT.

The chain is built from TRBV7-8 and TRBJ1-3; D gene uncertain. The CDR3 has 15 amino acids. Deletions cut 2 bases from V and 0 bases from J, with 8 bases between. Germline CDR1 reads SGHVS; CDR2 reads FQNEAQ. The CDR3, as DNA: TGTGCCAGCAGCTTAAACAGAGCCTCTGGAAACACCATATATTTT. It yields the protein CASSLNRASGNTIYF.

V gene TRBV11-2 combines with J gene TRBJ2-7; D perhaps matches TRBD2 (6 bases). V was trimmed by 4 bases and J by 6 bases, leaving 16 bases between them. Germline V gene sequence: CDR1 SGHAT, CDR2 FQNNGV. This CDR3 region has 14 residues. In DNA form, the CDR3 reads TGTGCCAGCAGCTCCTTGGTGGGCGGGGTCGAGCAGTACTTC. Translated: CASSSLVGGVEQYF.

The chain combines TRBV7-2 with TRBJ2-2; 7 nucleotides line up with TRBD1. This CDR3 comprises 14 residues. V lost 7 bases to trimming and J lost 1 base; unmatched junction nucleotides: 3. In germline, CDR1 is SGHTA, CDR2 FQGNSA. CDR3 residues: CASTRQGNTGELFF. CDR3 DNA sequence: TGTGCCAGCACAAGACAGGGGAACACCGGGGAGCTGTTTTTT.

This chain links TRBV5-1 with TRBJ2-1, with TRBD2 matching over 14 bases. Germline CDR1 reads SGHRS; CDR2 reads YFSETQ. The CDR3 is 17 amino acids. Trimming at V came to 3 bases and at J to 7 bases, leaving 9 bases not matched to a gene. The CDR3 sequence is CASSSDRTSGRMNEQFF. The CDR3 coding sequence is TGCGCCAGCAGCTCCGATCGGACTAGCGGGAGGATGAATGAGCAGTTCTTC.

CDR3 sequence: CASSPLGQSDTQYF. The DNA of the CDR3 is TGCGCCAGCAGCCCCTTGGGGCAGTCAGATACGCAGTATTTT. The V gene is TRBV4-1, the J gene TRBJ2-3; possible D gene TRBD1, 5 bases. The CDR3 extends over 14 amino acids. Trimming cost V 4 bases and J 4 bases, with 12 bases left between them. CDR1 MGHRA and CDR2 YSYEKL come from the germline V gene.

This clone was counted once. The rearrangement links TRBV5-4 to TRBJ1-2, with a possible D match to TRBD1 (5 bases). V lost 3 bases and J 2 bases, leaving 11 bases between the germline ends. There are 14 residues in the CDR3. Germline CDR1 and CDR2: SGHNT and YYREEE (reference sequence). The CDR3 is CASSYDQGNYGYTF. As DNA, the CDR3 is TGTGCCAGCAGCTATGACCAGGGAAACTATGGCTACACCTTC.

The chain carries TRBV5-1 and TRBJ2-1; TRBD2 matches at 9 bases. V dropped 4 bases and J dropped 6; count of bases not matched to a gene: 14. Per germline, CDR1 SGHRS and CDR2 YFSETQ. The CDR3 length is 17 residues. CDR3 amino acids: CASSPVGAGGLGNEQFF. The CDR3 coding sequence is TGCGCCAGCAGCCCCGTGGGAGCGGGGGGCCTGGGCAATGAGCAGTTCTTC.

This sequence joins TRBV5-1 and TRBJ1-1, with a tentative D call TRBD1 (5 bases). Trimming removed 4 bases from V and 4 bases from J, with 14 bases in between. This CDR3 is built from 14 residues. Germline V gives CDR1 SGHRS, CDR2 YFSETQ. Written as DNA, the CDR3 is TGCGCCAGCAGCCTCCGGGGGGATCGCACTGAAGCTTTCTTT. Translation: CASSLRGDRTEAFF. Combining the CDR3 with reference TRBV5-1 and TRBJ1-1 gives the whole variable domain KAGVTQTPRYLIKTRGQQVTLSCSPISGHRSVSWYQQTPGQGLQFLFEYFSETQRNKGNFPGRFSGRQFSNSRSEMNVSTLELGDSALYLCASSLRGDRTEAFFGQGTRLTVV.

The V call is TRBV7-9, the J call TRBJ2-1, with a tentative D call TRBD1 (7 bases). The ends were cut back, 5 bases at V and 7 bases at J, with 15 bases in the middle. This CDR3 comprises 14 residues. CDR1 is SEHNR and CDR2 is FQNEAQ in the germline V gene (reference sequence). CDR3 coding DNA: TGTGCCAGCAGCCCAGGACAGGACTATAATGAGCAGTTCTTC. Protein sequence: CASSPGQDYNEQFF.

The genes are TRBV12-2 and TRBJ2-6; TRBD1, the table's D call, lacks a check against the DNA. TRBV12-2 is described as a pseudogene. CDR3 length: 21 residues. CDR3: CASRLVVVWTGRSSGANVLTF. The CDR3 DNA is TGTGCAAGTCGCTTAGTAGTTGTGTGGACAGGGAGAAGCTCTGGGGCCAACGTCCTGACTTTC.